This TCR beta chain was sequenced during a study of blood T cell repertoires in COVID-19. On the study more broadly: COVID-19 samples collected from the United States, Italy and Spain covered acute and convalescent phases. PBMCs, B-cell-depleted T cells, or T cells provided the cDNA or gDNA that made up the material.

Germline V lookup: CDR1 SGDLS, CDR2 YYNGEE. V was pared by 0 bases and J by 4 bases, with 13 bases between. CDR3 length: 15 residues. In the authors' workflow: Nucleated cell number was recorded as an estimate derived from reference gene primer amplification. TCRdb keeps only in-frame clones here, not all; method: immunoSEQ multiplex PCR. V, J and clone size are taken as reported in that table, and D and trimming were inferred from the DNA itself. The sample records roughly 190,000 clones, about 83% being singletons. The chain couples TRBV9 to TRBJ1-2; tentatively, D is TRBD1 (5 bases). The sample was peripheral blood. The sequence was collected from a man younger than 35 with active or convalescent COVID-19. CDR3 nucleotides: TGTGCCAGCAGCGTAGACGGGGGGAGCGGCTATGGCTACACCTTC. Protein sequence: CASSVDGGSGYGYTF.